What follows are 32 T cell receptor beta chains derived from one specimen sequenced in a study of metastatic and nonmetastatic thyroid tumors. MiXCR re-clonotyped the PCR reads for TCRdb. The sample yields about 18,000 clones, 34% seen once. All patients reached thyroid surgery having received no treatment beforehand. The specimen sequenced was tumor tissue. These receptors came from a male donor with papillary thyroid cancer or a benign thyroid nodule (not recorded which). Some clones in this sample may be carry-over from other donors' samples.

J is TRBJ2-2 and V is TRBV9; 10 nucleotides align to TRBD1. The CDR3 loop spans 16 amino acids. Trimming removed 0 bases from V and 4 bases from J; junction bases left unmatched: 3. Germline CDR1 is SGDLS and CDR2 is YYNGEE. The CDR3: CASSVGGTGATGELFF. Written as DNA, the CDR3 is TGTGCCAGCAGCGTAGGAGGGACAGGGGCCACCGGGGAGCTGTTTTTT.

J is TRBJ2-3 and V is TRBV30, with 8 bases matching TRBD2. The germline V gene has CDR1 GTSNPN and CDR2 SVGIG (reference sequence). V shed 1 base, J shed 0 bases, and the junction held 6 bases outside the gene matches. The CDR3 is 16 residues long. This CDR3 reads CAWSGPTSGSTDTQYF. The CDR3 DNA reads as TGTGCCTGGAGTGGGCCCACTAGCGGAAGCACAGATACGCAGTATTTT. Full variable domain (missing parts from reference TRBV30 and TRBJ2-3): SQTIHQWPATLVQPVGSPLSLECTVEGTSNPNLYWYRQAAGRGLQLLFYSVGIGQISSEVPQNLSASRPQDRQFILSSKKLLLSDSGFYLCAWSGPTSGSTDTQYFGPGTRLTVL.

J is TRBJ2-2 and V is TRBV5-1; no firm D call. The V end lost 1 base, the J end lost 3 bases, and 10 bases lay between the germline ends. The germline V gene encodes CDR1 SGHRS and CDR2 YFSETQ. The CDR3 contains 15 residues. The DNA for the CDR3 is TGCGCCAGCAGCTTGACAGAAAGGTACACCGGGGAGCTGTTTTTT. Amino acid sequence: CASSLTERYTGELFF.

By its share, this clone is medium-sized. At one end the junction does not follow the germline gene, possibly because of a read error. The chain is built from TRBV20-1 and TRBJ2-3, with D perhaps being TRBD1 or TRBD2 (5 bases each). CDR1 is DFQATT, CDR2 SNEGSKA, per germline (reference sequence). The CDR3 runs to 15 residues. CDR3: CSARGQNGATDTQYF. DNA for the CDR3: TGCAGTGCCAGAGGCCAAAACGGGGCGACAGATACGCAGTATTTT.

The genes are TRBV19 and TRBJ2-5, with a possible D match to TRBD1 (6 bases). The CDR3 runs to 13 residues. V was shortened by 3 bases and J by 4 bases, with 9 bases between the two germline ends. The germline CDR1 and CDR2 sequences are LNHDA and SQIVND (reference sequence). Written as DNA, the CDR3 is TGTGCCAGTAGTATTTTAGGGGGAGAGACCCAGTACTTC. Amino acid sequence: CASSILGGETQYF.

This clone was counted many times. The gene calls are TRBV6-1 and TRBJ2-5; maybe TRBD2 (7 bases). Germline loops: CDR1 MNHNS, CDR2 SASEGT. The CDR3 covers 16 residues. The V gene lost 10 bases and the J gene lost 5 bases, with 26 bases spanning the gap. Written as DNA, the CDR3 is TGTGCCACTATGGGGTGGGGGGGCGCGAGTTCCGAGACCCAGTACTTC. Protein sequence: CATMGWGGASSETQYF.

The J gene is TRBJ1-6, the V gene TRBV5-1; D is unclear. The CDR3 covers 14 residues. Per the germline V gene, CDR1 is SGHRS and CDR2 is YFSETQ. The V end lost 3 bases, the J end lost 4 bases, and 8 bases lay between the germline ends. CDR3 amino acids: CASSSGIYNSPLHF. The CDR3 bases are TGCGCCAGCAGCTCCGGGATTTATAATTCACCCCTCCACTTT.

The chain combines TRBV7-3 with TRBJ2-7; 9 nucleotides agree with TRBD2. The CDR3 consists of 16 residues. V gave up 0 bases and J gave up 0 bases; unmatched junction bases: 3. CDR1 is SGHTA and CDR2 is FQGTGA in the germline V gene. The CDR3 DNA follows: TGTGCCAGCAGCTTAACGGGGGGACTAGCCTCCTACGAGCAGTACTTC. Protein: CASSLTGGLASYEQYF.

J is TRBJ2-1 and V is TRBV6-1; no definite D call. The germline CDR1 and CDR2 sequences are MNHNS and SASEGT. The CDR3 consists of 13 residues. Trimming shortened V by 4 bases and J by 8 bases, and 12 bases separated the two germline ends. Written as DNA, the CDR3 is TGTGCCAGCAGTGTAGTTATCGCGGATGAGCAGTTCTTC. Translating it yields CASSVVIADEQFF.

About this clone: Germline and junction disagree at one end, which may indicate a read error. The rearrangement links TRBV24-1 to TRBJ2-3; 7 positions match TRBD2. The CDR3 sequence is 16 residues long. CDR1 is KGHDR and CDR2 is SFDVKD in the germline V gene. CDR3 sequence (DNA): TGTGCCACCAGTGATTTCCGGGCTAGCGGCCTGGATACTCAGTATTTT. Its protein is CATSDFRASGLDTQYF.

This clone occurred a few times. The rearrangement joins TRBV6-1 to TRBJ1-2; tentatively, D is TRBD1 (5 bases). V was clipped by 2 bases and J by 6 bases, with 16 bases between them. CDR1 and CDR2 (germline): MNHNS, SASEGT. The CDR3 extends over 15 amino acids. CDR3 amino acids: CASSETLRVGDGYTF. The CDR3 nucleotides read TGTGCCAGCAGTGAAACCCTCAGGGTAGGGGATGGCTACACCTTC.

This clone is medium-sized. This chain joins TRBV6-1 and TRBJ2-7; TRBD1 matches 11 bases. The germline V gene encodes CDR1 MNHNS and CDR2 SASEGT. The ends lost 8 bases at V and 3 bases at J; junction bases unmatched: 12. This CDR3 is 16 amino acids long. The CDR3 coding sequence is TGTGCCAGCGGCGGACAGGGGGCTAACCCTTTCTACGAGCAGTACTTC. Its protein is CASGGQGANPFYEQYF.

This clone has more than one count but fewer than ten. The chain joins TRBV12-3 or TRBV12-4 to TRBJ2-1, with 9 bases lining up with TRBD2. After removal of 7 bases from V and 10 bases from J, the junction contained 14 bases not matched to a gene. The CDR3 totals 15 residues. In nucleotides, the CDR3 is TGTGCCAGCACCCTAAGTCCTGCGGGAGGGGACGAGCAGTTCTTC. Translating gives CASTLSPAGGDEQFF.

By share of the sample, this clone is medium-sized. The V and J genes are TRBV24-1 and TRBJ2-7; D is perhaps TRBD1 (5 bases). This CDR3 is built from 12 residues. Between the trimmed V and J ends, which lost 6 bases and 1 base, there was a span of 6 bases. Germline V gene lookup returns CDR1 KGHDR and CDR2 SFDVKD. The CDR3 loop reads CATSSGSYEQYF. As DNA, the CDR3 is TGTGCCACCAGTTCAGGGTCCTACGAGCAGTACTTC.

The chain uses TRBV30 and TRBJ2-7; D is possibly TRBD2 (6 bases). This CDR3 spans 16 amino acids. Germline-derived CDR1 and CDR2 are GTSNPN and SVGIG (reference sequence). Trimming left V 8 bases short and J 4 bases short, with 27 bases between. Here the CDR3 reads CALSRPRDSRIYEQYF. As DNA, the CDR3 is TGTGCCCTGAGTCGACCGCGGGACTCCCGGATTTACGAGCAGTACTTC.

This clone has a handful of counts. This sequence joins TRBV18 and TRBJ2-7, with TRBD1 matching over 12 bases. The CDR3 covers 16 residues. Trimming at V came to 4 bases and at J to 0 bases, leaving 4 bases not matched to a gene. The V gene's germline CDR1 is KGHSH and CDR2 LQKENI. CDR3 sequence (DNA): TGTGCCAGCTCACTCTTGGGACAGGGGGCCTCCTACGAGCAGTACTTC. Translating it yields CASSLLGQGASYEQYF.

By share, this clone counts as medium-sized. The V and J genes are TRBV20-1 and TRBJ2-7; 12 bases align to TRBD2. The V and J ends lost 5 bases and 0 bases, in that order; junction bases with no gene match: 2. Germline CDR1 reads DFQATT; CDR2 reads SNEGSKA (reference sequence). The length of the CDR3 is 14 residues. CDR3 coding DNA: TGCAGTGCTCGGACTAGCGGGAACTCCTACGAGCAGTACTTC. It yields the protein CSARTSGNSYEQYF.

Turning to this clone: One end of the junction fails to match germline, which may point to a read error. The chain carries TRBV15 and TRBJ2-3, with a possible D match to TRBD2 (5 bases). CDR1 is LNHNV and CDR2 is YYDKDF in the germline V gene (reference sequence). This CDR3 comprises 16 residues. This CDR3 reads CATSRGEVVGTDTQYF. The DNA for the CDR3 is TGTGCCACCAGCAGGGGAGAGGTAGTTGGCACGGATACGCAGTATTTT.

Remarks on this clone: This likely comes from a read error, as the CDR3 has no conserved phenylalanine or tryptophan at its end. The chain carries TRBV6-1 and TRBJ2-7; D call uncertain. The CDR3 consists of 12 residues. Trimming removed 9 bases at V and 6 bases at J, with 15 bases between. Germline V gene lookup returns CDR1 MNHNS and CDR2 SASEGT. CDR3 DNA sequence: TGTGCCAGTAGACAAGGATCGATCGAGCAGTACTTG. Amino acids: CASRQGSIEQYL.

Points on this clone: Compared with germline, one end of the junction differs, possibly owing to a read error. The chain joins TRBV5-1 to TRBJ1-2; D gene uncertain. The germline CDR1 and CDR2 sequences are SGHRS and YFSETQ. The CDR3 spans 14 residues. The CDR3 sequence: CASSLRADPYGYIF. CDR3 DNA: TGCGCCAGCAGCTTGAGGGCGGACCCATATGGCTACATCTTC.

This chain's CDR3 is CSVGDGDYGYTF. The DNA for the CDR3 is TGCAGTGTCGGGGACGGGGACTATGGCTACACCTTC. The chain recombines TRBV20-1 with TRBJ1-2, with D perhaps TRBD1 (5 bases). The V end lost 7 bases, the J end lost 3 bases, and 12 bases lay between the germline ends. CDR3 size: 12 residues. CDR1 DFQATT and CDR2 SNEGSKA come from the germline V gene (reference sequence).

This chain uses TRBV11-1 with TRBJ2-1; 14 bases are shared with TRBD2. Losses at the gene ends were 5 bases for V and 9 bases for J; bases not matched to a gene: 6. Germline V gene sequence: CDR1 SGHAT, CDR2 FQDESV (reference sequence). The CDR3 contains 15 residues. The CDR3 is CASSPRGTSGSEQFF. Written as DNA, the CDR3 is TGTGCCAGCAGCCCGCGCGGGACTAGCGGGAGTGAGCAGTTCTTC.

The chain recombines TRBV7-2 with TRBJ2-3; unclear D gene. V lost 2 bases, J lost 5 bases, and 8 bases lay in between. This CDR3 is 13 amino acids long. Germline loops: CDR1 SGHTA, CDR2 FQGNSA. CDR3: CASSLLIEDTQYF. DNA of the CDR3: TGTGCCAGCAGCTTATTGATTGAAGATACGCAGTATTTT.

This clone was recorded once. The genes are TRBV28 and TRBJ2-7; the match to TRBD2 covers 10 bases. Germline assignment: CDR1 MDHEN and CDR2 SYDVKM. The length of the CDR3 is 16 residues. Trimming took 5 bases from V and 10 from J; bases not matched to a gene: 17. CDR3 in amino acids: CASSPRGLASSSDQYF. The CDR3 DNA reads TGTGCCAGCAGTCCCAGGGGACTAGCGTCTTCCTCCGATCAGTACTTC. The complete variable domain, with remaining parts taken from reference TRBV28 and TRBJ2-7, reads DVKVTQSSRYLVKRTGEKVFLECVQDMDHENMFWYRQDPGLGLRLIYFSYDVKMKEKGDIPEGYSVSREKKERFSLILESASTNQTSMYLCASSPRGLASSSDQYFGPGTRLTVT.

The genes are TRBV6-5 and TRBJ2-3, with a possible D match to TRBD2 (6 bases). The germline V gene has CDR1 MNHEY and CDR2 SVGAGI. The CDR3 sequence is 16 residues long. Trimming cost V 4 bases and J 2 bases, with 16 bases left between them. The CDR3 bases are TGTGCCAGCAGTTCCGTGTTAGCGGTTGTCACAGATACGCAGTATTTT. The encoded protein is CASSSVLAVVTDTQYF.

The CDR3 coding sequence is TGTGCCAGCAGCCAATCGTATGGCGGGGCCAACGTCCTGACTTTC. It specifies CASSQSYGGANVLTF. The chain recombines TRBV14 with TRBJ2-6; D gene unclear. Trimming took off 2 bases at V and 4 bases at J, with 9 bases between the two ends. The CDR3 runs 15 residues. Germline loops: CDR1 SGHDN, CDR2 FVKESK.

The chain couples TRBV30 to TRBJ2-7; D uncertain. The germline gives CDR1 GTSNPN, CDR2 SVGIG (reference sequence). This CDR3 region has 12 residues. Trimming stripped 3 bases from V and 9 bases from J, with 15 bases between. CDR3 sequence reads: CAWRPRTRVQYF. Written as DNA, the CDR3 is TGTGCCTGGAGACCCCGGACCAGAGTGCAGTACTTC.

This clone was seen at least ten times. The chain uses TRBV7-9 and TRBJ2-1; D may match TRBD1 or TRBD2 (8 bases each). Deletions cut 5 bases from V and 9 bases from J, with 23 bases between. Germline lookup yields CDR1 SEHNR and CDR2 FQNEAQ (reference sequence). This CDR3 has 16 residues. The CDR3 spells CASSPPSGRTGGEQFF. CDR3 DNA sequence: TGTGCCAGCAGCCCACCTAGCGGGCGCACAGGGGGTGAGCAGTTCTTC.

The table lists this clone with a few counts. This chain links TRBV6-1 with TRBJ1-6; D not resolved. V lost 2 bases and J 8 bases, leaving 13 bases between the germline ends. Germline CDR1 reads MNHNS; CDR2 reads SASEGT. This CDR3 contains 15 residues. This CDR3 reads CASSELVSTYSPLHF. Here the CDR3 DNA reads TGTGCCAGCAGTGAATTAGTGTCAACCTATTCACCCCTCCACTTT.

This clone has ten or more counts. V is TRBV5-1 and J is TRBJ2-5; D is unresolved. Germline lookup yields CDR1 SGHRS and CDR2 YFSETQ. The CDR3 totals 11 residues. V was shortened by 4 bases and J by 5 bases, with 6 bases between the two germline ends. This chain's CDR3 is CASSGLETQYF. The CDR3 nucleotides are TGCGCCAGCAGCGGATTGGAGACCCAGTACTTC.

This clone was seen more than once but under ten times. The chain combines TRBV28 with TRBJ2-1, with 8 bases aligning to TRBD2. There are 16 residues in the CDR3. Germline V gene sequence: CDR1 MDHEN, CDR2 SYDVKM. The trim removed 5 bases at V and 4 bases at J, leaving 10 bases unmatched. The CDR3 DNA sequence: TGTGCCAGCAGTCAACAACTAGCGGAGGGATACAATGAGCAGTTCTTC. Amino acid sequence: CASSQQLAEGYNEQFF.

This clone came up a few times. V and J are TRBV6-1 and TRBJ2-3; 10 bases match TRBD2. The germline V gene encodes CDR1 MNHNS and CDR2 SASEGT. The CDR3 loop spans 15 amino acids. V shed 5 bases, J shed 4 bases, and the junction held 6 bases outside the gene matches. CDR3 sequence: CASSPSGGRADTQYF. DNA for the CDR3: TGTGCCAGCAGTCCTAGCGGGGGACGGGCAGATACGCAGTATTTT.